The 25 T cell receptor beta chains below were found in one sample sequenced in a study of human T cells and chemical hapten exposure. Noted time point: pre-sensitization, week 0. Treatment specified: therapeutic diphenylcyclopropenone sensitization with weekly scalp DPC. Each CDR3 protein is one row after TCRdb ran MiXCR on the RACE reads. The table includes tens of thousands of distinct CDR3 sequences, around 7% detected once. The sequencing here drew on whole blood, taken in connection with sensitization to the hapten diphenylcyclopropenone (DPC). The receptors shown here come from a woman aged 25 to 39 with alopecia areata. Some clones in this sample may be carry-over from other donors' samples.

This clonotype was observed at least ten times. The chain employs TRBV4-1 and TRBJ1-1, with D unclear. Trimming shortened V by 0 bases and J by 4 bases, and 12 bases separated the two germline ends. There are 15 residues in the CDR3. From germline, CDR1 is MGHRA and CDR2 YSYEKL. The CDR3 sequence: CASSQDGRATTEAFF. In DNA form, the CDR3 reads TGCGCCAGCAGCCAAGATGGGAGGGCTACCACTGAAGCTTTCTTT.

As for this clonotype: A read error is possible here, since a much larger clone lies one base away. The chain couples TRBV20-1 to TRBJ1-2; the match to TRBD1 covers 11 bases. The length of the CDR3 is 16 residues. Germline trimming cut 4 bases from V and 8 bases from J; bases unmatched to any gene: 15. Germline CDR1 reads DFQATT; CDR2 reads SNEGSKA (reference sequence). The CDR3 sequence: CSATAMVGQGALGYTF. The DNA for the CDR3 is TGCAGTGCTACCGCCATGGTCGGACAGGGGGCTTTAGGCTACACCTTC.

This clonotype was seen a few times. The chain employs TRBV12-3 or TRBV12-4 and TRBJ1-1; a possible D gene is TRBD1 (5 bases). The V and J ends lost 4 bases and 0 bases respectively, with 9 bases between them. The length of the CDR3 is 14 residues. For the CDR3, the DNA is TGTGCCAGCAGTTCGGGGGGAATGAACACTGAAGCTTTCTTT. This codes for CASSSGGMNTEAFF.

Ten or more counts support this clonotype. This chain uses TRBV3-1 with TRBJ2-6; D possibly corresponds to TRBD2 (6 bases). V lost 4 bases and J 0 bases, leaving 19 bases between the germline ends. CDR3 size: 19 residues. From germline, CDR1 is LGHDT and CDR2 YNNKEL (reference sequence). The CDR3 DNA reads as TGTGCCAGCAGCCCCGGCGGGACGGGCGGAAGCTCTGGGGCCAACGTCCTGACTTTC. It translates to CASSPGGTGGSSGANVLTF.

This clonotype was recorded at least ten times. This chain connects TRBV7-9 to TRBJ1-6; the D is unclear. Germline-derived CDR1 and CDR2 are SEHNR and FQNEAQ (reference sequence). The length of the CDR3 is 14 residues. The V end lost 1 base, the J end lost 4 bases, and 5 bases lay between the germline ends. The CDR3 is CASSLDGYNSPLHF. CDR3 coding DNA: TGTGCCAGCAGCTTAGACGGATATAATTCACCCCTCCACTTT.

This clonotype showed up many times. DNA for the CDR3: TGCGCCAGCAGCCACGGGGGTTACAATGAGCAGTTCTTC. As protein: CASSHGGYNEQFF. The V gene is TRBV5-1, the J gene TRBJ2-1; possibly TRBD2 for D (6 bases). Germline CDR1 reads SGHRS; CDR2 reads YFSETQ. V was shortened by 4 bases and J by 4 bases, with 9 bases between the two germline ends. The CDR3 totals 13 residues. Full variable domain (remainder filled in from reference TRBV5-1 and TRBJ2-1): KAGVTQTPRYLIKTRGQQVTLSCSPISGHRSVSWYQQTPGQGLQFLFEYFSETQRNKGNFPGRFSGRQFSNSRSEMNVSTLELGDSALYLCASSHGGYNEQFFGPGTRLTVL.

The sample holds many counts of this clonotype. The chain carries TRBV3-1 and TRBJ2-7; no firm D call. This CDR3 spans 12 amino acids. Germline values: CDR1 LGHDT, CDR2 YNNKEL (reference sequence). V was trimmed by 3 bases and J by 3 bases, leaving 6 bases between them. For the CDR3, the DNA is TGTGCCAGCAGCCACACTCACTACGAGCAGTACTTC. It is translated as CASSHTHYEQYF.

This clonotype was observed many times. The V and J genes are TRBV5-1 and TRBJ2-1; 9 positions match TRBD2. The CDR3 is 16 amino acids. Looked up from germline, CDR1 is SGHRS and CDR2 is YFSETQ. The V and J ends lost 4 bases and 0 bases, in that order; junction bases with no gene match: 5. CDR3 coding DNA: TGCGCCAGCAGCATTTCGGGACTAGCCTCCTACAATGAGCAGTTCTTC. Amino acid sequence: CASSISGLASYNEQFF.

This clonotype was observed many times. The J gene is TRBJ2-5, the V gene TRBV20-1; 7 bases map to TRBD2. With 7 bases clipped from V and 2 bases from J, the junction kept 1 base outside the gene matches. The CDR3 totals 11 residues. Germline CDR1 is DFQATT and CDR2 is SNEGSKA (reference sequence). CDR3 residues: CSGRGQETQYF. The CDR3 nucleotides read TGCAGTGGGCGGGGGCAAGAGACCCAGTACTTC.

The table lists this clonotype with a few counts. The V gene is TRBV5-1, the J gene TRBJ2-6, with TRBD1 identical over 11 bases. From germline, CDR1 is SGHRS and CDR2 YFSETQ. V shed 3 bases and J 2 bases; nucleotides not matched to a gene: 4. The CDR3 has 17 amino acids. The CDR3 DNA follows: TGCGCCAGCAGCTCTGGACAGGGGGCTGCTGGGGCCAACGTCCTGACTTTC. This sequence encodes CASSSGQGAAGANVLTF.

This clonotype was seen at least ten times. Here the CDR3 DNA reads TGTGCCTGGAGTGCCCAGGGAAACACCATATATTTT. Amino acids: CAWSAQGNTIYF. V and J are TRBV30 and TRBJ1-3; D unclear. The CDR3 consists of 12 residues. V was trimmed by 1 base and J by 4 bases, leaving 5 bases between them. Germline CDR1 and CDR2: GTSNPN and SVGIG (reference sequence).

This clonotype showed up many times. This rearrangement joins TRBV12-3 or TRBV12-4 to TRBJ1-1; D not certain. The CDR3 covers 13 residues. The V end was cut by 3 bases, the J end by 1 base, with 6 bases between. CDR3 in amino acids: CASSFAGNTEAFF. The CDR3 DNA sequence: TGTGCCAGCAGTTTTGCAGGGAACACTGAAGCTTTCTTT.

This clonotype was counted at least ten times. This rearrangement joins TRBV6-5 to TRBJ1-2; 7 bases map to TRBD1. Germline V gene data show CDR1 as MNHEY and CDR2 as SVGAGI. There are 15 residues in the CDR3. V dropped 6 bases and J dropped 5; count of bases not matched to a gene: 12. DNA of the CDR3: TGTGCCAGCAGCCGATCCGGGACAGTGTCTTATGGCTACACCTTC. Amino acids: CASSRSGTVSYGYTF.

This clonotype showed up many times. The V gene is TRBV29-1, the J gene TRBJ1-1; 7 bases match TRBD1. V lost 4 bases and J lost 4; bases outside the gene matches: 12. The CDR3 spans 15 residues. Germline assignment: CDR1 SQVTM and CDR2 ANQGSEA. The DNA of the CDR3 is TGCAGCGTTGTCGATTTCCGGGCAGGGGGCACTGAAGCTTTCTTT. This encodes CSVVDFRAGGTEAFF.

In this sample, this clonotype turned up many times. This chain joins TRBV2 and TRBJ1-2, with no clear D. Between the trimmed V and J ends, which lost 6 bases and 6 bases, there was a span of 14 bases. There are 13 residues in the CDR3. In germline, CDR1 is SNHLY, CDR2 FYNNEI. CDR3: CASRAGLNHGYTF. Written as DNA, the CDR3 is TGTGCCAGCAGGGCTGGTTTAAATCATGGCTACACCTTC.

This clonotype was detected ten times or more. The CDR3 spells CSARDPGFAYEQYF. The CDR3, as DNA: TGCAGTGCTAGAGATCCGGGGTTTGCCTACGAGCAGTACTTC. The J gene is TRBJ2-7, the V gene TRBV20-1, with D maybe TRBD2 (5 bases). Germline CDR1 reads DFQATT; CDR2 reads SNEGSKA (reference sequence). V was shortened by 0 bases and J by 2 bases, with 11 bases between the two germline ends. The length of the CDR3 is 14 residues.

Comment on this clonotype: A much larger clone differs from this one at a single base, so this may be a read error. The chain has TRBV29-1 and TRBJ2-3; no firm D call. Trimming pared 3 bases from V and 2 bases from J, leaving 6 bases between. Germline V gene data show CDR1 as SQVTM and CDR2 as ANQGSEA. This CDR3 contains 12 residues. In DNA, the CDR3 is TGCAGCGTTGAGTCTGACACAGATACGCAGTATTTT. Its translation is CSVESDTDTQYF.

At least ten counts were recorded for this clonotype. The rearrangement joins TRBV12-3 or TRBV12-4 to TRBJ1-1; D unclear. CDR3 length: 13 amino acids. V shed 5 bases and J shed 5 bases, with 12 bases lying between them. The CDR3 region is CASSGPRGTEAFF. The CDR3 bases are TGTGCCAGCAGTGGCCCCCGAGGAACTGAAGCTTTCTTT.

The table lists this clonotype with many counts. The genes are TRBV20-1 and TRBJ1-2; D unclear. The ends were cut back, 0 bases at V and 8 bases at J, with 13 bases in the middle. The CDR3 totals 13 residues. CDR1 DFQATT and CDR2 SNEGSKA come from the germline V gene (reference sequence). The CDR3 DNA reads TGCAGTGCTAGAGATCAAAGAGTTTCAGGCTACACCTTC. Amino acid sequence: CSARDQRVSGYTF.

This chain connects TRBV6-5 to TRBJ1-1; a weak D match, TRBD1 (5 bases). Germline V CDR1 and CDR2: MNHEY, SVGAGI. V lost 5 bases and J lost 10, with 17 bases in between. The CDR3 runs 13 residues. The CDR3 DNA reads TGTGCCAGCAGTACTCGGGGGAGCCGGGGAGCTTTCTTT. Protein sequence: CASSTRGSRGAFF.

Only a few counts were recorded for this clonotype. CDR3 loop: CASSTRQGHYEQYF. The CDR3 nucleotides read TGTGCCAGCAGCACCCGACAGGGGCACTACGAGCAGTACTTC. V gene TRBV7-9 combines with J gene TRBJ2-7; 8 nucleotides agree with TRBD1. Unmatched junction bases numbered 6, after V lost 5 bases and J lost 3 bases. The CDR3 is 14 amino acids. Germline V lookup: CDR1 SEHNR, CDR2 FQNEAQ (reference sequence).

A few counts support this clonotype. The V and J genes are TRBV29-1 and TRBJ2-7, with TRBD2 identical over 9 bases. The germline CDR1 and CDR2 sequences are SQVTM and ANQGSEA. CDR3 length equals 13 residues. V lost 5 bases and J lost 7; bases outside the gene matches: 9. CDR3 nucleotide sequence: TGCAGCGTTTGGACTAGCGTTTCGCAGGAGCAGTACTTC. It is translated as CSVWTSVSQEQYF.

This clonotype was counted at least ten times. V usage is TRBV19 and J usage is TRBJ1-2; unclear D gene. Between the trimmed V and J ends, which lost 5 bases and 4 bases, there was a span of 20 bases. The CDR3 length is 16 residues. Looked up from germline, CDR1 is LNHDA and CDR2 is SQIVND (reference sequence). CDR3 in DNA: TGTGCCAGTAGTCTCGATGCCTCAGCCACCATCTATGGCTACACCTTC. This codes for CASSLDASATIYGYTF.

This clonotype was detected ten times or more. This sequence joins TRBV5-1 and TRBJ2-7, with D possibly called TRBD1 or TRBD2 (5 bases each). Trimming took 0 bases from V and 0 from J, leaving 10 bases between them. Germline V gene data show CDR1 as SGHRS and CDR2 as YFSETQ. The CDR3 length is 15 residues. CDR3 bases: TGCGCCAGCAGCTTGGGAGGGGTCAGCTCCTACGAGCAGTACTTC. Protein product: CASSLGGVSSYEQYF.

This clonotype was observed at least ten times. The rearrangement joins TRBV12-3 or TRBV12-4 to TRBJ1-5; 7 bases agree with TRBD1. V lost 5 bases and J lost 2; bases outside the gene matches: 0. The length of the CDR3 is 13 residues. CDR3 nucleotides: TGTGCCAGCAGTGGACAGGGCAATCAGCCCCAGCATTTT. It yields the protein CASSGQGNQPQHF.